The 29 T cell receptor beta chains presented below share a single source sample, sequenced in a study of vaccination effects on CD4 cells after COVID-19. Upon completion of around 9 days in culture, CD4+ T cells were isolated. The infection with SARS-CoV-2 (confirmed by PCR) occurred in this person between March and December 2020. Two doses of BNT162b2 or mRNA-1273 vaccine were administered to participants. Their target antigens are unknown. The assay was immunoSEQ multiplex PCR, and TCRdb's table has in-frame clones only and misses some. In the table there are about 50,000 clones, around 74% of which are singletons. Sequenced material: CD4+ T cells from PBMCs cultured without peptide, taken after COVID-19 vaccination. These receptors were collected from a human donor who had a prior SARS-CoV-2 infection.

The rearrangement uses TRBV6-2 or TRBV6-3 and TRBJ2-1; 9 nucleotides agree with TRBD2. CDR1 and CDR2 from the germline V gene are MNHEY and SVGEGT. Trimming took 5 bases from V and 0 from J; bases not matched to a gene: 17. The CDR3 covers 20 residues. In DNA form, the CDR3 reads TGTGCCAGCAGTCTACCTTTCTCTCTGCGGGGGGGCCACTCCTACAATGAGCAGTTCTTC. Its translation is CASSLPFSLRGGHSYNEQFF.

The V and J genes are TRBV19 and TRBJ2-2, with D unclear. The CDR3 contains 12 residues. Germline CDR1 LNHDA, CDR2 SQIVND (reference sequence). The ends were cut back, 7 bases at V and 5 bases at J, with 8 bases in the middle. The CDR3 DNA reads as TGTGCCAGTACCCGGGTTACCGGGGAGCTGTTTTTT. Translating it yields CASTRVTGELFF.

This clone was detected a few times. The chain is built from TRBV19 and TRBJ2-7; TRBD1 agrees at 8 bases. This CDR3 contains 14 residues. The germline gives CDR1 LNHDA, CDR2 SQIVND (reference sequence). Trimming removed 1 base from V and 6 bases from J; junction bases left unmatched: 5. This CDR3 reads CASSIGGTGREQYF. The CDR3 DNA sequence: TGTGCCAGTAGTATAGGTGGGACAGGTCGCGAGCAGTACTTC. The whole variable domain, filled in from reference TRBV19 and TRBJ2-7, reads DGGITQSPKYLFRKEGQNVTLSCEQNLNHDAMYWYRQDPGQGLRLIYYSQIVNDFQKGDIAEGYSVSREKKESFPLTVTSAQKNPTAFYLCASSIGGTGREQYFGPGTRLTVT.

V is TRBV5-1 and J is TRBJ1-3, with D perhaps matching TRBD1 (5 bases). Trimming stripped 0 bases from V and 2 bases from J, with 12 bases between. From germline, CDR1 is SGHRS and CDR2 YFSETQ. CDR3 length: 16 residues. The CDR3 DNA reads as TGCGCCAGCAGCTTGGCCGGGCAGGGAGCTGGAAACACCATATATTTT. Its translation is CASSLAGQGAGNTIYF. The complete variable domain, with remaining parts taken from reference TRBV5-1 and TRBJ1-3, reads KAGVTQTPRYLIKTRGQQVTLSCSPISGHRSVSWYQQTPGQGLQFLFEYFSETQRNKGNFPGRFSGRQFSNSRSEMNVSTLELGDSALYLCASSLAGQGAGNTIYFGEGSWLTVV.

The rearrangement joins TRBV4-2 to TRBJ2-5, with TRBD2 identical over 8 bases. CDR1 LGHNA and CDR2 YNFKEQ come from the germline V gene. V was pared by 1 base and J by 6 bases, with 13 bases of the junction left unmatched. The CDR3 has 17 residues. The CDR3 spells CASSQVNSGGARKTQYF. The CDR3 coding sequence is TGTGCCAGCAGCCAAGTCAATTCCGGGGGGGCGAGAAAGACCCAGTACTTC.

The gene calls are TRBV5-1 and TRBJ2-7; the D is unclear. The V gene's germline CDR1 is SGHRS and CDR2 YFSETQ. The CDR3 loop spans 13 amino acids. The ends were cut back, 0 bases at V and 3 bases at J, with 7 bases in the middle. CDR3 loop: CASSLGKGYEQYF. The CDR3 region has the DNA TGCGCCAGCAGCTTGGGTAAGGGCTACGAGCAGTACTTC.

CDR3 DNA: TGTGCCAGCAGCGGGGCCGACGAGCCGGGGCGTGGCTACACCTTC. Translation: CASSGADEPGRGYTF. The chain is built from TRBV5-5 and TRBJ1-2, with TRBD1 as a possible D gene (5 bases). The germline gives CDR1 SGHKS, CDR2 YYEKEE (reference sequence). The CDR3 length is 15 residues. The V end was cut by 4 bases, the J end by 7 bases, with 20 bases between.

Only a few counts were recorded for this clone. V gene TRBV28 combines with J gene TRBJ2-7; weak D call: TRBD2 (5 bases). Germline-derived CDR1 and CDR2 are MDHEN and SYDVKM. V was cut by 5 bases and J by 4 bases, with 6 bases left in between. This CDR3 has 11 amino acids. The CDR3: CASSQRYEQYF. In DNA, the CDR3 is TGTGCCAGCAGTCAGCGGTACGAGCAGTACTTC.

The genes are TRBV5-6 and TRBJ2-3; D not certain. The length of the CDR3 is 14 residues. Trimming cost V 2 bases and J 0 bases, with 7 bases left between them. Germline-derived CDR1 and CDR2 are SGHDT and YYEEEE. CDR3 sequence reads: CASSLVWSTDTQYF. CDR3 nucleotides: TGTGCCAGCAGCTTAGTATGGAGCACAGATACGCAGTATTTT.

The CDR3 region is CASSYSPNQPQHF. CDR3 nucleotides: TGTGCCAGCAGTTACTCACCCAATCAGCCCCAGCATTTT. The rearrangement uses TRBV6-6 and TRBJ1-5; D unclear. V was trimmed by 0 bases and J by 3 bases, leaving 3 bases between them. This CDR3 is 13 amino acids long. Per germline, CDR1 MNHNY and CDR2 SVGAGI (reference sequence).

The chain links TRBV4-2 to TRBJ2-7; 12 bases are a match to TRBD2. The CDR3 runs 18 residues. Looked up from germline, CDR1 is LGHNA and CDR2 is YNFKEQ. The V and J ends lost 2 bases and 7 bases, in that order; junction bases with no gene match: 15. CDR3 amino acids: CASSQRHRTSGTGREQYF. The DNA of the CDR3 is TGTGCCAGCAGCCAAAGACACAGGACTAGCGGGACCGGTCGGGAGCAGTACTTC.

The chain has TRBV4-2 and TRBJ2-3; 8 bases line up with TRBD2. The junction had 7 bases not matched to a gene; V was cut back by 1 base and J by 1 base. Germline values: CDR1 LGHNA, CDR2 YNFKEQ. The length of the CDR3 is 17 residues. The CDR3 DNA reads as TGTGCCAGCAGCCAAGTGTCGGGGGGGATTCGCACAGATACGCAGTATTTT. This translates into CASSQVSGGIRTDTQYF.

The V and J genes are TRBV30 and TRBJ2-7; the match to TRBD1 covers 8 bases. V shed 3 bases and J 6 bases; nucleotides not matched to a gene: 1. The CDR3 sequence is 11 residues long. In germline, CDR1 is GTSNPN, CDR2 SVGIG (reference sequence). The DNA of the CDR3 is TGTGCCTGGAGACAGGGGGTCGAGCAGTACTTC. This encodes CAWRQGVEQYF. Using reference TRBV30 and TRBJ2-7 for the parts outside the CDR3, the full variable domain is SQTIHQWPATLVQPVGSPLSLECTVEGTSNPNLYWYRQAAGRGLQLLFYSVGIGQISSEVPQNLSASRPQDRQFILSSKKLLLSDSGFYLCAWRQGVEQYFGPGTRLTVT.

V usage is TRBV6-2 or TRBV6-3 and J usage is TRBJ2-3; 8 nucleotides line up with TRBD2. CDR3 length: 16 residues. Germline CDR1 is MNHEY and CDR2 is SVGEGT. Unmatched junction bases numbered 8, after V lost 4 bases and J lost 2 bases. The CDR3 DNA reads as TGTGCCAGCAGTTCTAACTTGCGGGGGGACACAGATACGCAGTATTTT. Protein sequence: CASSSNLRGDTDTQYF.

The V and J genes are TRBV7-3 and TRBJ2-2; D not resolved. Germline V lookup: CDR1 SGHTA, CDR2 FQGTGA. V dropped 5 bases and J dropped 2 bases, with 3 bases sitting between them. The CDR3 is 12 residues long. CDR3 sequence reads: CASSLNTGELFF. The CDR3 nucleotides read TGTGCCAGCAGCCTAAACACCGGGGAGCTGTTTTTT.

The chain employs TRBV7-2 and TRBJ2-7; 10 nucleotides align to TRBD2. CDR1 and CDR2 from the germline V gene are SGHTA and FQGNSA. The length of the CDR3 is 15 residues. V was pared by 5 bases and J by 3 bases, with 7 bases of the junction left unmatched. The chain's CDR3 is CASSRTSGRLYEQYF. The CDR3 DNA sequence: TGTGCCAGCAGCCGGACTAGCGGAAGACTCTACGAGCAGTACTTC.

This rearrangement joins TRBV5-4 to TRBJ2-2, with 8 bases aligning to TRBD1. The germline V gene encodes CDR1 SGHNT and CDR2 YYREEE (reference sequence). V shed 3 bases, J shed 0 bases, and the junction held 10 bases outside the gene matches. The CDR3 has 18 amino acids. The CDR3 region has the DNA TGTGCCAGCAGCTCGAACGTCAGGGGGCATCCGAACACCGGGGAGCTGTTTTTT. This sequence encodes CASSSNVRGHPNTGELFF.

This chain links TRBV10-3 with TRBJ1-3, with 9 bases aligning to TRBD1. The J segment lost 4 bases and the V segment lost 6 bases, leaving 4 bases of the junction unmatched. The V gene's germline CDR1 is ENHRY and CDR2 SYGVKD. This CDR3 comprises 14 residues. Written as DNA, the CDR3 is TGTGCCATCAGCCCGACAGGGGGGGGAAACACCATATATTTT. It codes for CAISPTGGGNTIYF.

V and J are TRBV27 and TRBJ2-1; TRBD2 agrees at 7 bases. This CDR3 has 16 residues. The V and J ends lost 3 bases and 4 bases, in that order; junction bases with no gene match: 9. Germline V lookup: CDR1 MNHEY, CDR2 SMNVEV (reference sequence). CDR3 protein: CASSFTRGGAYNEQFF. In nucleotides, the CDR3 is TGTGCCAGCAGTTTTACTCGCGGGGGAGCGTACAATGAGCAGTTCTTC.

This chain joins TRBV2 and TRBJ2-7, with D uncertain. CDR3 length: 16 residues. The V and J ends lost 4 bases and 3 bases respectively, with 19 bases between them. CDR1 is SNHLY and CDR2 is FYNNEI in the germline V gene. Here the CDR3 reads CASSVGPSFGLYEQYF. The DNA for the CDR3 is TGTGCCAGCAGTGTAGGGCCCTCCTTCGGCCTCTACGAGCAGTACTTC.

The chain couples TRBV14 to TRBJ2-7; D is undetermined. V lost 5 bases, J lost 4 bases, and 15 bases lay in between. CDR1 is SGHDN and CDR2 is FVKESK in the germline V gene. The CDR3 spans 14 residues. DNA for the CDR3: TGTGCCAGCAGCTACGATGACACGATATACGAGCAGTACTTC. Its protein is CASSYDDTIYEQYF.

The rearrangement links TRBV7-3 to TRBJ2-1; 10 bases are shared with TRBD2. The germline gives CDR1 SGHTA, CDR2 FQGTGA. After removal of 3 bases from V and 4 bases from J, the junction contained 3 bases not matched to a gene. This CDR3 region has 15 residues. The CDR3 spells CASSFSGREYNEQFF. CDR3 coding DNA: TGTGCCAGCAGCTTCAGCGGGAGGGAGTACAATGAGCAGTTCTTC.

The J gene is TRBJ2-1, the V gene TRBV4-3; the match to TRBD2 covers 7 bases. The ends lost 4 bases at V and 6 bases at J; junction bases unmatched: 6. The CDR3 spans 14 residues. Germline V gene data show CDR1 as LGHNA and CDR2 as YSLEER. CDR3 in DNA: TGCGCCAGCAGCCGGGGCCTAGCGGTCAATGAGCAGTTCTTC. It specifies CASSRGLAVNEQFF.

The genes are TRBV16 and TRBJ2-7, with D hard to call. V lost 0 bases and J 7 bases, leaving 7 bases between the germline ends. This CDR3 is 12 amino acids long. Germline assignment: CDR1 KGHSY and CDR2 FQNENV. CDR3: CASSQSGWEQYF. As DNA, the CDR3 is TGTGCCAGCAGCCAATCGGGTTGGGAGCAGTACTTC.

This chain links TRBV7-2 with TRBJ2-5; D is uncertain. The CDR3 has 15 residues. Trimming took off 1 base at V and 2 bases at J, with 11 bases between the two ends. The germline V gene encodes CDR1 SGHTA and CDR2 FQGNSA. CDR3 protein: CASSLDQLPQETQYF. The CDR3 DNA follows: TGTGCCAGCAGCTTAGATCAGCTACCGCAAGAGACCCAGTACTTC.

The rearrangement joins TRBV3-1 (or the pseudogene TRBV3-2) to TRBJ1-1; no clear D gene. With 5 bases removed from V and 10 bases from J, the gap between germline ends came to 14 bases. In germline, CDR1 is LGHDT, CDR2 YNNKEL (reference sequence). This CDR3 has 12 amino acids. The CDR3 nucleotides read TGTGCCAGCAGCAGGGAATCCTCTGGAGCTTTCTTT. This codes for CASSRESSGAFF.

Only one count was recorded for this clone. The genes are TRBV9 and TRBJ2-3, with a tentative D call TRBD2 (6 bases). The CDR3 is 14 amino acids. Trimming took 1 base from V and 6 from J, leaving 12 bases between them. Per the germline V gene, CDR1 is SGDLS and CDR2 is YYNGEE. DNA of the CDR3: TGTGCCAGCAGCGTAATAGCTAGCGTCGATACGCAGTATTTT. Its translation: CASSVIASVDTQYF. The complete variable domain, with remaining parts taken from reference TRBV9 and TRBJ2-3, reads DSGVTQTPKHLITATGQRVTLRCSPRSGDLSVYWYQQSLDQGLQFLIQYYNGEERAKGNILERFSAQQFPDLHSELNLSSLELGDSALYFCASSVIASVDTQYFGPGTRLTVL.

V gene TRBV5-1 combines with J gene TRBJ2-3; 11 bases map to TRBD2. Trimming at V came to 4 bases and at J to 5 bases, leaving 12 bases not matched to a gene. There are 17 residues in the CDR3. Germline CDR1 reads SGHRS; CDR2 reads YFSETQ. The CDR3 sequence is CASSLGPLAGGQDTQYF. DNA of the CDR3: TGCGCCAGCAGCCTGGGGCCATTAGCGGGAGGGCAAGATACGCAGTATTTT.

The chain combines TRBV19 with TRBJ2-3; tentative D call: TRBD1 (7 bases). Germline V gene data show CDR1 as LNHDA and CDR2 as SQIVND (reference sequence). The CDR3 runs to 17 residues. V shed 1 base and J shed 0 bases, with 14 bases lying between them. In nucleotides, the CDR3 is TGTGCCAGTAGTATAGCCCCAGGGGGGCCGAGCACAGATACGCAGTATTTT. The encoded protein is CASSIAPGGPSTDTQYF.